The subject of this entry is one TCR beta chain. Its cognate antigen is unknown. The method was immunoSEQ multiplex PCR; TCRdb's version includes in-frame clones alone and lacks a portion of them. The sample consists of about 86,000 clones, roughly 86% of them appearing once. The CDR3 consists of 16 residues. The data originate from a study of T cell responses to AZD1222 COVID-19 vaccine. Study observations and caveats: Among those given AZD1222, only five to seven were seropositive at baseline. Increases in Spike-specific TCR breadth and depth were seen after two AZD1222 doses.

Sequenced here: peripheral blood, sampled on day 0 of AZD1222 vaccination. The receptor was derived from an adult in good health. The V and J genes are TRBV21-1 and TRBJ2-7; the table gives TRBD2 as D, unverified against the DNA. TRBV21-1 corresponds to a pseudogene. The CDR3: CASSTLAGNYYYEQYF. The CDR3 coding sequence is TGTGCCAGCAGCACTTTAGCGGGAAACTACTACTACGAGCAGTACTTC.